This T cell receptor (beta chain) was documented in a study of blood T cell repertoires in COVID-19. Per the original data handling: Using reference gene primer amplification, nucleated cell counts were estimated. The repertoire was sequenced with immunoSEQ multiplex PCR; TCRdb's copy has only in-frame clones and lacks some. D and trimming were read from the DNA, whereas the V and J calls and clone size are those reported in that table. The sample records about 100,000 clones, around 81% being singletons. CDR3 size: 14 residues. Trimming removed 6 bases from V and 3 bases from J; junction bases left unmatched: 1. From germline, CDR1 is MDHEN and CDR2 SYDVKM.

Sequencing was done on a sample of peripheral blood. The source is a woman aged 70-85 years with acute or convalescent COVID-19. The rearrangement links TRBV28 to TRBJ2-1; 11 nucleotides agree with TRBD2. This CDR3 reads CASSGTSGYNEQFF. CDR3 nucleotides: TGTGCCAGCAGCGGGACTAGCGGCTACAATGAGCAGTTCTTC.